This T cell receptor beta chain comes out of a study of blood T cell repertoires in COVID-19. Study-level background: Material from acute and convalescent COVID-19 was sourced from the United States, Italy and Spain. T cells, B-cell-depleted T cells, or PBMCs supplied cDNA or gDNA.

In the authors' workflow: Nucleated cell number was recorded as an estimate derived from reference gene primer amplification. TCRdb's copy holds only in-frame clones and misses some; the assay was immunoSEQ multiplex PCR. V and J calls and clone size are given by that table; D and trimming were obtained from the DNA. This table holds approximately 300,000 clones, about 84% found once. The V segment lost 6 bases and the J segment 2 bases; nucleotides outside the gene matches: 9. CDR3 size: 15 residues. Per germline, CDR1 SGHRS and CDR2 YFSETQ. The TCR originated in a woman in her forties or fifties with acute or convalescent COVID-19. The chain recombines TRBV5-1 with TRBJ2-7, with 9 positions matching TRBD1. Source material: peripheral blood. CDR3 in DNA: TGCGCCAGCACCACCGGACAGGGGTTCACCTACGAGCAGTACTTC. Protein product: CASTTGQGFTYEQYF.